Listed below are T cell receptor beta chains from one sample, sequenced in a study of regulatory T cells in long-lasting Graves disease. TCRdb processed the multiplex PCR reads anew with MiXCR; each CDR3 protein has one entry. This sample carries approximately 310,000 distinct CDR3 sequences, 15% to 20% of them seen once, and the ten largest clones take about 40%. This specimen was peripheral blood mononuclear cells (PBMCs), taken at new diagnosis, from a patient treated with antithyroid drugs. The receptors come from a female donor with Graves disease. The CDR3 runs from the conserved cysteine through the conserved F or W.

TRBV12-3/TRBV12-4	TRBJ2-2	CASRIRAGGNTGELFF
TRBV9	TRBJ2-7	CASSAWDRGYEQYF
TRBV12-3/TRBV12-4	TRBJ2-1	CASSLGQGGYPGLAGRLHNEQFF
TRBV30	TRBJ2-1	CAWAGREGTYNEQFF
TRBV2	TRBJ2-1	CASSERASGRGNNEQFF
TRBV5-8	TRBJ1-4	CASSYGGGEKLFF
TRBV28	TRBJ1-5	CASSLLGDNQPQHF
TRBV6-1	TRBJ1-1	CASSEAGMNTEAFF
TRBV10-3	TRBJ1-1	CAIVRNMNTEAFF
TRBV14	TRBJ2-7	CASSQLAGGSYEQYF
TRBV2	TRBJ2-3	CASSEVAGATDTQYF
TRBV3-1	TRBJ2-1	CASSQEGEQFF
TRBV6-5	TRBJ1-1	CASSYQGGGTEAFF
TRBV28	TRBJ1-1	CASSLLQFYEAFF
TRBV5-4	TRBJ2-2	CASSPRQSGELFF
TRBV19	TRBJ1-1	CASSMSGRLEAFF
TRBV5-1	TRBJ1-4	CASSLGGEEKLFF
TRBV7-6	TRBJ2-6	CASSPRGVSGANVLTF
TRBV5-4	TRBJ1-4	CASSLDREGMSEKLFF
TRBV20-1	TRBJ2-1	CSASGRAGERYNEQFF
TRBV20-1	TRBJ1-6	CSATQGQVYNSPLHF
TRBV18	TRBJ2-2	CASSPQGRESTGELFF
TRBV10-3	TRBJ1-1	CAISPTVVETEAFF
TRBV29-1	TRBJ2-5	CSVGDSLRETQYF
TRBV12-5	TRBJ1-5	CASGSNRGREFSNQPQHF
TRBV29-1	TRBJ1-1	CSVGGGTDPGNTEAFF
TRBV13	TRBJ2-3	CASSTVTSGRAGTDTQYF
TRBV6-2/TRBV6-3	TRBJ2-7	CASSYYINRDRPYEQYF
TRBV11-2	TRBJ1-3	CASSYETGTFSGNTIYF
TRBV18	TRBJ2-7	CASSGDTSYEQYF
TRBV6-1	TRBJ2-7	CASSTPTSLLSEQYF
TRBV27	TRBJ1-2	CASSAQGSSYYGYTF
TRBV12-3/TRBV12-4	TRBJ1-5	CASSSFPPQHF
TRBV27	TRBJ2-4	CASRPGRPNIQYF
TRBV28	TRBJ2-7	CASSLQDTARYEQYF
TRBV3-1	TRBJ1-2	CASSHYLIGQLGDGYTF
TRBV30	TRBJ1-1	CAWSVYREETEAFF
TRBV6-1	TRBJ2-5	CASSVLQTSMTETQYF
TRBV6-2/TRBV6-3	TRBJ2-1	CASSRQKGSTNEQFF
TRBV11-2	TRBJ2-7	CASSRKGGYEQYF